Presented here are 29 T cell receptor beta chains from one specimen sequenced in a study of early T cells in non-severe SARS-CoV-2 infection. TCRdb called the 5' RACE reads again in MiXCR, with one record for every CDR3 protein. Of some 30,000 distinct CDR3 sequences detected, about 4.5% appear once; the ten largest clones hold around 6.3%. The sequencing sample was made of whole blood. These receptors were taken from an adult who was a healthcare worker with PCR-confirmed SARS-CoV-2 infection or an uninfected control (not recorded which).

This chain joins TRBV5-8 and TRBJ2-5, with D perhaps matching TRBD1 (5 bases). The CDR3 covers 17 residues. Germline V gene sequence: CDR1 SGHTS, CDR2 YDEGEE. Trimming shortened V by 4 bases and J by 1 base, and 20 bases separated the two germline ends. For the CDR3, the DNA is TGTGCCAGCAGCCCGATATCATCCAGGGTTTCCCAAGAGACCCAGTACTTC. Translation: CASSPISSRVSQETQYF.

This clonotype was seen a few times. The chain employs TRBV27 and TRBJ1-5, with D perhaps matching TRBD1 (5 bases). This CDR3 comprises 13 residues. The V and J ends lost 6 bases and 3 bases respectively, with 9 bases between them. CDR1 and CDR2 from the germline V gene are MNHEY and SMNVEV (reference sequence). The CDR3 region has the DNA TGTGCCAGCAGGTTGGGGGTCAATCAGCCCCAGCATTTT. This gives the protein CASRLGVNQPQHF.

V usage is TRBV18 and J usage is TRBJ2-3, with 7 positions matching TRBD1. Trimming at V came to 2 bases and at J to 0 bases, leaving 5 bases not matched to a gene. Germline V gives CDR1 KGHSH, CDR2 LQKENI. CDR3 length equals 16 residues. The CDR3 is CASSPYRGQSTDTQYF. The CDR3 DNA is TGTGCCAGCTCACCATATCGGGGACAGAGCACAGATACGCAGTATTTT. The full variable domain, in which reference TRBV18 and TRBJ2-3 provide the parts outside the CDR3, is NAGVMQNPRHLVRRRGQEARLRCSPMKGHSHVYWYRQLPEEGLKFMVYLQKENIIDESGMPKERFSAEFPKEGPSILRIQQVVRGDSAAYFCASSPYRGQSTDTQYFGPGTRLTVL.

This clonotype was detected a few times. The chain has TRBV7-9 and TRBJ2-1; no clear D gene. CDR1 SEHNR and CDR2 FQNEAQ come from the germline V gene (reference sequence). This CDR3 spans 14 amino acids. V dropped 2 bases and J dropped 5 bases, with 10 bases sitting between them. This CDR3 is CASSLIGVDNEQFF. DNA of the CDR3: TGTGCCAGCAGCTTAATCGGCGTGGACAATGAGCAGTTCTTC.

This clonotype was counted a few times. The chain has TRBV2 and TRBJ2-1, with D possibly TRBD2 on 5 matching bases. Germline values: CDR1 SNHLY, CDR2 FYNNEI. Trimming removed 6 bases at V and 3 bases at J, with 12 bases between. The CDR3 has 14 residues. The CDR3: CASRGSGVYNEQFF. In DNA form, the CDR3 reads TGTGCCAGCAGGGGGAGTGGGGTCTACAATGAGCAGTTCTTC.

Many counts were recorded for this clonotype. The CDR3 protein is CASSRGPQETQYF. The DNA for the CDR3 is TGCGCCAGCAGCCGCGGACCCCAAGAGACCCAGTACTTC. The chain has TRBV4-1 and TRBJ2-5, with unresolved D. V gave up 4 bases and J gave up 1 base, with 7 bases separating them. CDR3 length equals 13 residues. CDR1 is MGHRA, CDR2 YSYEKL, per germline.

This clonotype was counted ten times or more. V and J are TRBV3-1 and TRBJ2-1; D might be TRBD1 or TRBD2, each matching 5 bases. The V and J ends lost 0 bases and 11 bases respectively, with 17 bases between them. The germline CDR1 and CDR2 sequences are LGHDT and YNNKEL (reference sequence). This CDR3 region has 15 residues. The CDR3 spells CASSQDHLVRDQQFF. Written as DNA, the CDR3 is TGTGCCAGCAGCCAAGATCATCTGGTAAGGGACCAGCAGTTCTTC.

This clonotype was seen repeatedly, ten times or more. The chain carries TRBV7-7 and TRBJ2-2; no clear D gene. This CDR3 is 16 amino acids long. V was trimmed by 5 bases and J by 0 bases, leaving 13 bases between them. Germline V gene lookup returns CDR1 SSHAT and CDR2 FNYEAQ (reference sequence). DNA of the CDR3: TGTGCCAGCAGCCAGAGTCCGCCTGCGAACACCGGGGAGCTGTTTTTT. Its translation: CASSQSPPANTGELFF. The complete variable domain, with remaining parts taken from reference TRBV7-7 and TRBJ2-2, reads GAGVSQSPRYKVTKRGQDVTLRCDPISSHATLYWYQQALGQGPEFLTYFNYEAQPDKSGLPSDRFSAERPEGSISTLTIQRTEQRDSAMYRCASSQSPPANTGELFFGEGSRLTVL.

The gene calls are TRBV11-2 and TRBJ1-1, with no clear D. Germline V CDR1 and CDR2: SGHAT, FQNNGV. V was cut by 4 bases and J by 6 bases, with 24 bases left in between. The CDR3 length is 17 residues. The CDR3 sequence: CASSSISGTPGGAEAFF. The CDR3 nucleotides read TGTGCCAGCAGCTCAATTAGTGGAACACCCGGCGGGGCTGAAGCTTTCTTT.

This clonotype was detected many times. The J gene is TRBJ2-1, the V gene TRBV6-6, with 10 bases that match TRBD2. Germline V gene lookup returns CDR1 MNHNY and CDR2 SVGAGI (reference sequence). The CDR3 totals 17 residues. The J segment lost 7 bases and the V segment lost 0 bases, leaving 9 bases of the junction unmatched. The CDR3 coding sequence is TGTGCCAGCAGTTACTCGAGAGGACTAGCGGTCGCTAATGAGCAGTTCTTC. Its protein product is CASSYSRGLAVANEQFF.

In this sample, this clonotype turned up a few times. This chain connects TRBV5-1 to TRBJ2-7, with 9 nucleotides matching TRBD2. Germline CDR1 reads SGHRS; CDR2 reads YFSETQ. The V and J ends lost 4 bases and 1 base, in that order; junction bases with no gene match: 12. The CDR3 consists of 17 residues. The CDR3 coding sequence is TGCGCCAGCAGCATGTGGGCTAGCGGGACCGGGTCCTACGAGCAGTACTTC. It specifies CASSMWASGTGSYEQYF. The full variable domain, rest sourced from reference TRBV5-1 and TRBJ2-7, is KAGVTQTPRYLIKTRGQQVTLSCSPISGHRSVSWYQQTPGQGLQFLFEYFSETQRNKGNFPGRFSGRQFSNSRSEMNVSTLELGDSALYLCASSMWASGTGSYEQYFGPGTRLTVT.

V and J are TRBV9 and TRBJ2-2, with 9 nucleotides matching TRBD1. The trim removed 4 bases at V and 2 bases at J, leaving 6 bases unmatched. The CDR3 is 16 residues long. Germline-derived CDR1 and CDR2 are SGDLS and YYNGEE. The chain's CDR3 is CASSLQGAGNTGELFF. CDR3 DNA: TGTGCCAGCAGCCTACAGGGGGCGGGTAACACCGGGGAGCTGTTTTTT.

The gene calls are TRBV20-1 and TRBJ2-3; D gene uncertain. The CDR3 is 11 amino acids. V was trimmed by 6 bases and J by 5 bases, leaving 9 bases between them. Germline V gene sequence: CDR1 DFQATT, CDR2 SNEGSKA (reference sequence). In DNA form, the CDR3 reads TGCAGTGCGCCTTCTGGAGATACGCAGTATTTT. Its protein product is CSAPSGDTQYF.

At least ten counts were recorded for this clonotype. The J gene is TRBJ1-1, the V gene TRBV5-5; D not resolved. The germline CDR1 and CDR2 sequences are SGHKS and YYEKEE (reference sequence). The ends were cut back, 4 bases at V and 1 base at J, with 14 bases in the middle. This CDR3 region has 15 residues. The CDR3 DNA sequence: TGTGCCAGCAGCCACCAAGTACGGCGGAACACTGAAGCTTTCTTT. It yields the protein CASSHQVRRNTEAFF.

This clonotype was picked up many times. V usage is TRBV11-2 and J usage is TRBJ2-1; D could derive from TRBD1 or TRBD2 (7 bases each). This CDR3 has 13 residues. The germline CDR1 and CDR2 sequences are SGHAT and FQNNGV. V lost 9 bases and J lost 6, with 15 bases in between. The CDR3 is CASQGGPANEQFF. CDR3 bases: TGTGCCAGTCAGGGGGGGCCAGCCAATGAGCAGTTCTTC.

The V gene is TRBV11-2, the J gene TRBJ2-7; tentatively, D is TRBD2 (5 bases). Germline-derived CDR1 and CDR2 are SGHAT and FQNNGV. This CDR3 spans 13 amino acids. V lost 5 bases to trimming and J lost 9 bases, with 17 bases between them. CDR3 sequence (DNA): TGTGCCAGCAGCCTTTTAGGAGGAATTGGGCAGTACTTC. Translated: CASSLLGGIGQYF.

Many counts were recorded for this clonotype. The chain has TRBV18 and TRBJ2-2, with a tentative D call TRBD1 (6 bases). V was shortened by 1 base and J by 2 bases, with 11 bases between the two germline ends. CDR3 length: 16 amino acids. Per germline, CDR1 KGHSH and CDR2 LQKENI. CDR3 sequence (DNA): TGTGCCAGCTCACCACTCCAACAGGGTAACACCGGGGAGCTGTTTTTT. Amino acid sequence: CASSPLQQGNTGELFF.

This clonotype was detected many times. The V gene is TRBV18, the J gene TRBJ1-1; D is ambiguous. V lost 2 bases to trimming and J lost 6 bases, with 22 bases between them. This CDR3 spans 17 amino acids. The germline CDR1 and CDR2 sequences are KGHSH and LQKENI. CDR3 residues: CASSPTNLPGAVAEAFF. The DNA of the CDR3 is TGTGCCAGCTCACCAACAAATTTACCGGGAGCAGTCGCTGAAGCTTTCTTT.

This clonotype was seen ten or more times. The chain employs TRBV7-9 and TRBJ2-1; 12 positions match TRBD2. CDR3 length: 16 residues. CDR1 is SEHNR, CDR2 FQNEAQ, per germline (reference sequence). Losses at the gene ends were 5 bases for V and 4 bases for J; bases not matched to a gene: 6. The DNA of the CDR3 is TGTGCCAGCAGCCCGTGGACTAGCGGGACTTACAATGAGCAGTTCTTC. Its protein product is CASSPWTSGTYNEQFF.

J is TRBJ2-7 and V is TRBV29-1; a possible D gene is TRBD1 (5 bases). The CDR3 is 14 residues long. CDR1 is SQVTM and CDR2 is ANQGSEA in the germline V gene. V lost 2 bases and J lost 2, with 13 bases in between. CDR3 in amino acids: CSVEIWGRTYEQYF. Written as DNA, the CDR3 is TGCAGCGTTGAAATATGGGGCAGGACCTACGAGCAGTACTTC.

This clonotype was seen many times. The genes are TRBV7-9 and TRBJ2-7; TRBD1 agrees at 8 bases. The V gene's germline CDR1 is SEHNR and CDR2 FQNEAQ (reference sequence). J was trimmed by 4 bases and V by 7 bases; bases with no gene match: 9. CDR3 length equals 14 residues. The CDR3 nucleotides read TGTGCCAGCACCTCAGACAGGGGTGTATACGAGCAGTACTTC. This codes for CASTSDRGVYEQYF.

This clonotype was counted at least ten times. J is TRBJ2-6 and V is TRBV3-1; 8 positions match TRBD1. Trimming took 6 bases from V and 5 from J; bases not matched to a gene: 6. The CDR3 contains 15 residues. Germline V gene lookup returns CDR1 LGHDT and CDR2 YNNKEL (reference sequence). The CDR3 region has the DNA TGTGCCAGCAGTTCCAGGGGGCCTCGGGCCAACGTCCTGACTTTC. Its protein is CASSSRGPRANVLTF.

On this clonotype itself: It may be a read error: a sequence one base away is much more abundant. CDR3 region: CSVERQNERFF. In DNA form, the CDR3 reads TGCAGCGTTGAACGCCAGAATGAGCGGTTCTTC. V is TRBV29-1 and J is TRBJ2-1; no clear D gene. In germline, CDR1 is SQVTM, CDR2 ANQGSEA. This CDR3 comprises 11 residues.

This clonotype was picked up many times. V gene TRBV5-1 combines with J gene TRBJ1-3; D is ambiguous. V was pared by 0 bases and J by 0 bases, with 10 bases between. This CDR3 spans 16 amino acids. Germline CDR1 is SGHRS and CDR2 is YFSETQ. CDR3 protein: CASSLEEIDSGNTIYF. The CDR3 DNA reads TGCGCCAGCAGCTTGGAGGAGATCGACTCTGGAAACACCATATATTTT.

The chain employs TRBV7-2 and TRBJ2-2; D unclear. Per germline, CDR1 SGHTA and CDR2 FQGNSA. The CDR3 has 16 residues. V was pared by 4 bases and J by 3 bases, with 15 bases between. The CDR3 sequence: CASSSRLGRDTGELFF. The CDR3 region has the DNA TGTGCCAGCAGCTCCCGACTGGGCCGGGACACCGGGGAGCTGTTTTTT.

In its sample, this clonotype was seen many times. The chain carries TRBV7-8 and TRBJ1-1; unclear D gene. Germline V CDR1 and CDR2: SGHVS, FQNEAQ. The CDR3 has 13 residues. Trimming shortened V by 4 bases and J by 2 bases, and 8 bases separated the two germline ends. CDR3 loop: CASSSRLNTEAFF. In DNA, the CDR3 is TGTGCCAGCAGCTCCCGGCTTAACACTGAAGCTTTCTTT.

This clonotype occurred many times. The rearrangement uses TRBV12-3 or TRBV12-4 and TRBJ1-5; D is unclear. The CDR3 is 12 amino acids. Trimming removed 4 bases from V and 6 bases from J, with 7 bases in between. The CDR3 reads CASSYMLQPQHF. The CDR3 coding sequence is TGTGCCAGCAGTTATATGCTTCAGCCCCAGCATTTT.

The V and J genes are TRBV7-9 and TRBJ2-5; D is unresolved. V was cut by 5 bases and J by 7 bases, with 11 bases left in between. This CDR3 has 12 amino acids. CDR1 SEHNR and CDR2 FQNEAQ come from the germline V gene (reference sequence). The CDR3 nucleotides read TGTGCCAGCAGCCAACCAGGTGTGACCCAGTACTTC. It encodes CASSQPGVTQYF.

This clonotype has ten or more counts. J is TRBJ1-1 and V is TRBV12-3 or TRBV12-4, with TRBD1 identical over 7 bases. The CDR3 runs to 13 residues. V shed 2 bases and J 4 bases; nucleotides not matched to a gene: 1. CDR3 DNA sequence: TGTGCCAGCAGTTTAACAGGGGCCACTGAAGCTTTCTTT. Protein product: CASSLTGATEAFF.